This T cell receptor beta chain stems from a study of blood T cell repertoires in COVID-19 (TCRdb year 2020). A note on the overall study: Collaborator samples came from the United States, Italy and Spain and covered acute and convalescent phases of COVID-19. The prospective study material was composed of cDNA or gDNA derived from T cells, B-cell-depleted T cells, or PBMCs. Deeply sampled blood TCRbeta repertoires from subjects exposed to, actively infected with, or recovered from COVID-19 were included in the dataset. The repertoires were released in a freely available public database meant as a resource for research on the immune response to SARS-CoV-2. Samples came from the ongoing ImmuneRACE study (first 160 participants) plus 1,254 subjects from 6 global collaborators. A de-identified subject ID, COVID-19 status, age in years and sex were almost always included in the sample metadata. Where available, HLA class I and class II types were obtained from metadata supplied by the sample provider rather than from assay-based typing.

The immunoSEQ Assay, a bias-controlled multiplex PCR, was used to amplify TCRbeta CDR3 regions from genomic DNA. As for how the authors treated the data: The number of nucleated cells in each sample was estimated by amplification of reference gene primers within the assay. Sequence reads were collapsed and filtered to measure the absolute abundance of every unique TCRbeta CDR3 rearrangement. Productive Simpson clonality was computed per sample as the square root of Simpson's diversity index over productive rearrangements. TCRdb provides this immuneACCESS table in a form limited to in-frame rearrangements. Some clones are lacking; in checked studies, under half of them reflect an unresolved V gene, and why the rest are absent is not known. V and J calls plus clone size are reproduced from that table; the DNA served to infer D and trimming. The sample includes approximately 150,000 clones, with 75% to 90% observed a single time. Roughly a tenth of the sample comes from the top ten.

Cut back by 0 bases and 8 bases, the V and J ends lie 8 bases apart. The CDR3, cysteine through phenylalanine, is 13 amino acids long. Here the CDR3 DNA is all that survives: 39 bases in frame from base 1. From the germline V gene, CDR1 is SGHDT and CDR2 is YYEEEE. Comment on this clone: Its recognized antigen is unknown. No clone much larger than this one lies a single base away; base qualities are absent.

Collaborating institutions collected whole blood in K2EDTA tubes following their own protocols. Collaborator samples were shipped for TCRbeta analysis as frozen whole blood, isolated PBMCs, or DNA extracted from either sample type. What the study reported, not specific to this receptor: The amount of clinical and demographic metadata varied by source and participant and was provided uncurated.

Material for sequencing was peripheral blood. The rearrangement joined TRBV5-6 to TRBJ1-4, with an unclear D gene assignment. The source is a man aged 60 to 69 with active or convalescent COVID-19. The CDR3 protein sequence reads: CASSLASGEKLFF. In nucleotide form, the sequence is TGTGCCAGCAGCTTGGCGAGCGGGGAAAAACTGTTTTTT.